In this sample, the clone carrying this T cell receptor (beta chain) turned up a few times. Then a second PCR, running about 7 to 11 cycles, was carried out with a sample-barcoded 5' primer and a J-beta primer mix. TCRdb re-called the 5' RACE reads through MiXCR, storing one row per CDR3 protein. This sample has about 1,000,000 distinct CDR3 sequences, with more than 40% found just once. These data belong to a study of blood T cells in healthy people across ages. CDR3 length: 12 amino acids. Germline V gene lookup returns CDR1 DFQATT and CDR2 SNEGSKA (reference sequence). V was pared by 6 bases and J by 5 bases, with 13 bases between.

The J gene is TRBJ2-5, the V gene TRBV20-1; TRBD1 or TRBD2 may be the D gene (6 bases each). This TCR derives from a woman aged 55-70 years in good health. Sequencing was done on a sample of blood. CDR3: CSAEGDRETQYF. The CDR3 DNA is TGCAGTGCGGAGGGGGACCGGGAGACCCAGTACTTC.